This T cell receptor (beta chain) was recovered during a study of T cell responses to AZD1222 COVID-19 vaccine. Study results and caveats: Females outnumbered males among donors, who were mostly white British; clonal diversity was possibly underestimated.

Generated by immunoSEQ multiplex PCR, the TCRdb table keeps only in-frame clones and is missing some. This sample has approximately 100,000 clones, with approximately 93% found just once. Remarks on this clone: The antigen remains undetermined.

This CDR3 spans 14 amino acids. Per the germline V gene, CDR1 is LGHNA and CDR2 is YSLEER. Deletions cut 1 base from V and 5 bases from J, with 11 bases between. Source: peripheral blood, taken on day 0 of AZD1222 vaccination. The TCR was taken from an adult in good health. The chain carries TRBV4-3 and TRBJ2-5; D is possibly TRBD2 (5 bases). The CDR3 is CASSQGARGETQYF. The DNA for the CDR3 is TGCGCCAGCAGCCAAGGGGCTCGCGGGGAGACCCAGTACTTC.